This T cell receptor beta chain was captured by sequencing in a study of memory CD4+ T cells and cytomegalovirus serostatus. The CDR3 extends over 13 amino acids. Germline CDR1 reads SEHNR; CDR2 reads FQNEAQ (reference sequence). With 4 bases removed from V and 0 bases from J, the gap between germline ends came to 6 bases. The sort gate was single viable CD3+CD4+CD8-CD45RO+ cells for memory CD4+ T cells. In the original workflow: Out-of-frame sequences were removed, leaving a few million distinct TCRbeta sequences. Method: immunoSEQ multiplex PCR; TCRdb's copy keeps in-frame clones and lacks some. V, J and clone size are those of that table, while D and trimming were read from the DNA. Here the sample spans 50,000 to 65,000 clones, more than 70% being singletons.

The specimen sequenced was memory CD4+ T cells from blood. V usage is TRBV7-9 and J usage is TRBJ1-1; no clear D. This receptor was taken from an adult in good health and CMV-seropositive. The CDR3 bases are TGTGCCAGCAGCTCGCGGTTGAACACTGAAGCTTTCTTT. Translation gives CASSSRLNTEAFF.